This TCR beta chain came from a study of blood T cells in healthy people across ages (dated by TCRdb to between 2014 and 2017). For the study in its entirety: In model experiments, template switching captured about one uniquely barcoded TCR beta cDNA molecule for every two T cells. Donors were grouped into four age groups: young (average approximately 16 years), middle-aged (roughly 40), aged (around 60) and long-lived (roughly 80). Using deep sequencing normalized with unique cDNA molecular identifiers, the study measured how TCR beta repertoire diversity changes with age. Two additional independent replicas of 1 million unique cDNA reads from the same blood draw were analyzed for two donors (one aged 18 to 29 and one aged 80 or older). Donors of different ages were randomly distributed across sequencing lanes to avoid experimental bias.

General study outcomes and caveats: Compared with the aged group, more naive CD4+ T cells, fewer expanded clones and increased TCR diversity were shown by the long-lived group, suggesting age selection. Estimates of total diversity from one million sequenced T cells were regarded as lower bounds and underestimates. Since profiling was done on bulk unsorted PBMCs, naive and antigen-experienced compartments could not be conclusively compared. The CMV infection status of donors was not known, potentially confounding age-related changes in expanded clonotypes. Observed TCR beta diversity correlated strongly with the percentage of naive T cells measured by flow cytometry. Observed TCR beta diversity per million T cells fell roughly linearly with age, and a significant reduction was already apparent by age roughly 40.

Donors were about 36 systemically healthy Caucasian individuals from Russia aged roughly 6 to 95 years. Approximately 9.3 milliliters of peripheral blood were drawn from each donor into EDTA-treated Vacutainer tubes. PBMCs were isolated by Ficoll-Paque density-gradient centrifugation, with at least 6.5 million obtained per sample. Total RNA was extracted from PBMCs with Trizol reagent, with at least 5 micrograms obtained per sample. For every donor, an aliquot of PBMCs went through flow cytometry to measure the percentages of naive CD45RAhigh/CD27high T cells. Trimming takes 4 bases off V and 6 bases off J; junction bases not matched to a gene: 6. The germline V gene supplies CDR1 MNHEY and CDR2 SVGAGI. The CDR3 numbers 14 residues from cysteine through phenylalanine. The read is trimmed to its CDR3 DNA, 42 bases read in frame from base 1. The library was obtained by 5' RACE. For sequencing, an Illumina HiSeq 2500 was employed. The second PCR ran for about 7 to 11 cycles and used a J-beta primer mix along with a sample-barcoded 5' primer. A unique molecular identifier was introduced onto each TCR beta cDNA molecule by a template-switch 5' adaptor carrying 12 random nucleotides. Each sample yielded at least 2.5 million CDR3-containing paired-end reads. The Mint cDNA synthesis kit, primed by a TRBC-specific oligonucleotide, was used to synthesize first-strand cDNA from all RNA. After uracil-DNA glycosylase treatment, a first 18-cycle PCR used universal primers M1SS and BC2_uni_R on all cDNA. The authors' pipeline ran thus. Each sample was normalized by randomly selecting 1 million high-quality reads, each carrying a distinct molecular identifier. Reads sharing molecular identifiers were discarded rather than binned into consensus sequences. MiTCR, set to a Q25 quality threshold and the strictest error-elimination algorithm, was used for CDR3 identification, clonotype clustering and error correction. A nonparametric unseen species model with Euler transformation was used to estimate a lower bound on total TCR beta diversity. Clones were called with MiXCR by TCRdb after fastp trimmed the public reads at Q25, and only in-frame beta chains were retained. Here each entry gathers all rows of one CDR3 protein and keeps the most common genes and DNA. TCRdb, not the original authors, processed these V and J calls. The sample data list roughly 1,800,000 distinct CDR3 sequences, and just under 50% of these were observed just once. The ten largest account for approximately 2.1% of the sample.

Regarding this clonotype: The antigen it binds to is not known. No quality values exist for individual bases; no much larger clone is one base distant.

The sequence joins TRBV6-5 to TRBJ1-2, and TRBD1 matches 9 of the central bases. This receptor was obtained from a woman between 35 and 50 years old in good health. Sequenced input: blood. At the DNA level, the sequence is TGTGCCAGCAGTTCCCCGACAGGGGGGCATGGCTACACCTTC. Translated, it gives CASSSPTGGHGYTF.